These 18 T cell receptor beta chains came from one sample sequenced in a study of T cell changes during pregnancy in multiple sclerosis. The repertoire was sequenced with immunoSEQ multiplex PCR; TCRdb's copy has only in-frame clones and lacks some. The repertoire has 78,000 or so clones, about nine tenths of them found once; the top ten carry more than 0.4%. This material consisted of CD4+ T cells from peripheral blood mononuclear cells, taken before pregnancy. The receptors were sampled from a female donor with multiple sclerosis, enrolled in a pregnancy study.

This chain links TRBV7-3 with TRBJ2-3; TRBD2 matches at 8 bases. The CDR3 totals 13 residues. CDR1 is SGHTA, CDR2 FQGTGA, per germline. V dropped 5 bases and J dropped 6; count of bases not matched to a gene: 4. CDR3 bases: TGTGCCAGCAGCCGTAGCGGGGCCGATACGCAGTATTTT. Its protein product is CASSRSGADTQYF.

This clone was recorded only once. The chain uses TRBV6-1 and TRBJ2-7, with D hard to call. V lost 6 bases and J lost 4, with 16 bases in between. This CDR3 has 14 residues. CDR1 and CDR2 (germline): MNHNS, SASEGT. CDR3 residues: CASSPPFNYYEQYF. The DNA of the CDR3 is TGTGCCAGCAGCCCACCCTTTAACTATTACGAGCAGTACTTC.

This chain joins TRBV19 and TRBJ1-5, with 7 bases aligning to TRBD1. The CDR3 is made up of 16 amino acids. J lost 0 bases, V lost 5 bases, and 7 bases had no gene match. Germline V CDR1 and CDR2: LNHDA, SQIVND (reference sequence). The CDR3 sequence: CASSHGQVHSNQPQHF. CDR3 in DNA: TGTGCCAGTAGTCATGGACAGGTGCATAGCAATCAGCCCCAGCATTTT.

This chain connects TRBV7-6 to TRBJ1-4, with 8 bases aligning to TRBD1. J gave up 8 bases and V 5 bases, and 16 bases lay outside the gene matches. Germline loops: CDR1 SGHVS, CDR2 FNYEAQ. CDR3 length equals 17 residues. DNA for the CDR3: TGTGCCAGCAGCAGCGGGGCCGGACAGGGAGGAAACGAAAAACTGTTTTTT. The encoded protein is CASSSGAGQGGNEKLFF.

J is TRBJ1-1 and V is TRBV2; D is ambiguous. V lost 0 bases and J 3 bases, leaving 11 bases between the germline ends. The CDR3 extends over 15 amino acids. The germline CDR1 and CDR2 sequences are SNHLY and FYNNEI. In nucleotides, the CDR3 is TGTGCCAGCAGTGAAGCAAATTCCCGGGACACTGAAGCTTTCTTT. Translating gives CASSEANSRDTEAFF.

The J gene is TRBJ2-7, the V gene TRBV10-3, with 9 bases identical to TRBD1. The CDR3 is 14 amino acids. CDR1 and CDR2 from the germline V gene are ENHRY and SYGVKD. The V gene end was trimmed by 5 bases and the J gene end by 5 bases; junction bases not matched to a gene: 7. The CDR3 is CAISSGTGYNEQYF. The CDR3 DNA reads as TGTGCCATCAGTTCCGGGACAGGGTATAACGAGCAGTACTTC.

The chain carries TRBV5-4 and TRBJ1-1; 9 bases are shared with TRBD1. CDR1 is SGHNT and CDR2 is YYREEE in the germline V gene (reference sequence). J was trimmed by 2 bases and V by 4 bases; bases with no gene match: 9. This CDR3 comprises 16 residues. CDR3 in amino acids: CASSTKPGQGNTEAFF. CDR3 DNA: TGTGCCAGCAGCACTAAACCGGGACAGGGAAACACTGAAGCTTTCTTT.

This chain connects TRBV30 to TRBJ2-7; maybe TRBD1 (6 bases). V was clipped by 3 bases and J by 8 bases, with 14 bases between them. The germline CDR1 and CDR2 sequences are GTSNPN and SVGIG (reference sequence). CDR3 length: 12 amino acids. The CDR3 bases are TGTGCCTGGAGCCCCGAGGGGGACCAGCAGTACTTC. Encoded protein: CAWSPEGDQQYF. Variable domain in full (rest from reference TRBV30 and TRBJ2-7): SQTIHQWPATLVQPVGSPLSLECTVEGTSNPNLYWYRQAAGRGLQLLFYSVGIGQISSEVPQNLSASRPQDRQFILSSKKLLLSDSGFYLCAWSPEGDQQYFGPGTRLTVT.

The rearrangement links TRBV28 to TRBJ2-1, with a weak D call TRBD2 (6 bases). The CDR3 contains 16 residues. Germline CDR1 and CDR2: MDHEN and SYDVKM. V gave up 7 bases and J gave up 9 bases, with 25 bases separating them. CDR3 DNA sequence: TGTGCCAGCACTATCGCTGGAGGGAGCGGGCGGAGTGAGCAGTTCTTC. Translating it yields CASTIAGGSGRSEQFF.

The chain couples TRBV6-1 to TRBJ1-2; 7 bases agree with TRBD1. This CDR3 spans 13 amino acids. Germline V lookup: CDR1 MNHNS, CDR2 SASEGT. The J segment lost 4 bases and the V segment lost 4 bases, leaving 3 bases of the junction unmatched. Here the CDR3 reads CASSVGQTYGYTF. The CDR3 nucleotides read TGTGCCAGCAGTGTGGGACAGACCTATGGCTACACCTTC.

This chain uses TRBV5-1 with TRBJ2-7, with 10 bases aligning to TRBD2. V lost 2 bases, J lost 3 bases, and 5 bases stayed unmatched. The V gene's germline CDR1 is SGHRS and CDR2 YFSETQ. The CDR3 extends over 15 amino acids. The CDR3: CASSFLAGVDYEQYF. The CDR3 nucleotides read TGCGCCAGCAGCTTTCTAGCGGGAGTTGACTACGAGCAGTACTTC.

This chain uses TRBV27 with TRBJ1-3; D possibly corresponds to TRBD1 (6 bases). V gave up 2 bases and J gave up 3 bases, with 11 bases separating them. There are 15 residues in the CDR3. Germline V gene sequence: CDR1 MNHEY, CDR2 SMNVEV (reference sequence). Here the CDR3 reads CASSLQWGHGNTIYF. The CDR3 nucleotides are TGTGCCAGCAGTTTACAATGGGGGCATGGAAACACCATATATTTT.

V gene TRBV5-6 combines with J gene TRBJ1-2; D may be TRBD1 (5 bases). Germline values: CDR1 SGHDT, CDR2 YYEEEE. V dropped 0 bases and J dropped 5 bases, with 11 bases sitting between them. CDR3 length equals 14 residues. The CDR3, as DNA: TGTGCCAGCAGCTTGGGCAGGGCTCTATATGGCTACACCTTC. The encoded protein is CASSLGRALYGYTF.

CDR3 protein: CASREQVAGNTIYF. The CDR3 coding sequence is TGTGCCAGCAGAGAACAGGTAGCTGGAAACACCATATATTTT. The rearrangement links TRBV5-5 to TRBJ1-3; TRBD1 might be the D (5 bases). Per the germline V gene, CDR1 is SGHKS and CDR2 is YYEKEE (reference sequence). The germline V and J ends were trimmed by 5 bases and 2 bases, with 11 bases remaining between them. The CDR3 is 14 residues long. The entire variable domain, with the rest obtained from reference TRBV5-5 and TRBJ1-3, is as follows: DAGVTQSPTHLIKTRGQQVTLRCSPISGHKSVSWYQQVLGQGPQFIFQYYEKEERGRGNFPDRFSARQFPNYSSELNVNALLLGDSALYLCASREQVAGNTIYFGEGSWLTVV.

This clone was picked up one time. The CDR3 reads CASTLGTGGAETQYF. The CDR3 DNA follows: TGTGCCAGCACGTTGGGGACAGGGGGCGCGGAGACCCAGTACTTC. V is TRBV6-1 and J is TRBJ2-5; TRBD1 agrees at 12 bases. CDR1 is MNHNS, CDR2 SASEGT, per germline. Germline trimming cut 7 bases from V and 5 bases from J; bases unmatched to any gene: 8. CDR3 length: 15 amino acids.

The chain recombines TRBV11-2 with TRBJ2-5; weak D call: TRBD1 (6 bases). V gave up 5 bases and J gave up 0 bases, with 13 bases separating them. CDR3 length: 15 amino acids. CDR1 and CDR2 from the germline V gene are SGHAT and FQNNGV. CDR3 sequence (DNA): TGTGCCAGCAGCCTCAACGACAGGTACCAAGAGACCCAGTACTTC. It encodes CASSLNDRYQETQYF.

The rearrangement joins TRBV30 to TRBJ2-7, with 9 bases fitting TRBD1. The CDR3 loop spans 13 amino acids. Unmatched junction bases numbered 1, after V lost 4 bases and J lost 0 bases. The V gene's germline CDR1 is GTSNPN and CDR2 SVGIG (reference sequence). This chain's CDR3 is CAWKTGGSYEQYF. CDR3 nucleotides: TGTGCCTGGAAGACAGGGGGCTCCTACGAGCAGTACTTC.

This rearrangement joins TRBV19 to TRBJ2-1, with 11 bases fitting TRBD2. Germline CDR1 reads LNHDA; CDR2 reads SQIVND (reference sequence). The CDR3 is 15 residues long. Trimming at V came to 5 bases and at J to 7 bases, leaving 7 bases not matched to a gene. DNA for the CDR3: TGTGCCAGTAGTCCAACTAGCGGGAGAACGAATGAGCAGTTCTTC. Amino acid sequence: CASSPTSGRTNEQFF. The whole variable domain, remainder taken from reference TRBV19 and TRBJ2-1, is DGGITQSPKYLFRKEGQNVTLSCEQNLNHDAMYWYRQDPGQGLRLIYYSQIVNDFQKGDIAEGYSVSREKKESFPLTVTSAQKNPTAFYLCASSPTSGRTNEQFFGPGTRLTVL.